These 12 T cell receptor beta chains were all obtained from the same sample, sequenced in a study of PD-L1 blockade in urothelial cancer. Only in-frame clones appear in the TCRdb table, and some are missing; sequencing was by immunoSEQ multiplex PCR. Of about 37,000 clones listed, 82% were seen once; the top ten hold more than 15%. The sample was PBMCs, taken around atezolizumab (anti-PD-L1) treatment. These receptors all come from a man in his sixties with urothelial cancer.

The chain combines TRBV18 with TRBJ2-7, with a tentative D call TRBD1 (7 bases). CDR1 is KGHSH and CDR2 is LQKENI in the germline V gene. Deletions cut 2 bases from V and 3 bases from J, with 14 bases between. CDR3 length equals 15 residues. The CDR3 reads CASSPGQGGHYEQYF. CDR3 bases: TGTGCCAGCTCACCAGGCCAGGGGGGCCACTACGAGCAGTACTTC.

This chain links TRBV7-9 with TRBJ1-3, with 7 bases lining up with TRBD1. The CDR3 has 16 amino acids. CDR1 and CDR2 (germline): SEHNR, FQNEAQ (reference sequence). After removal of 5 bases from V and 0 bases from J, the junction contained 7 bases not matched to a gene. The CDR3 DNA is TGTGCCAGCAGCGGCTGGGACAGCCACTCTGGAAACACCATATATTTT. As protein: CASSGWDSHSGNTIYF.

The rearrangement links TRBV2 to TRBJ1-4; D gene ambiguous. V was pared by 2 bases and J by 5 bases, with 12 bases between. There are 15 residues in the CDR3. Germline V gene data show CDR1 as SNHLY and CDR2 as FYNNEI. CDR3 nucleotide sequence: TGTGCCAGCAGTGAACGGGGTACGGGGAATGAAAAACTGTTTTTT. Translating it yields CASSERGTGNEKLFF.

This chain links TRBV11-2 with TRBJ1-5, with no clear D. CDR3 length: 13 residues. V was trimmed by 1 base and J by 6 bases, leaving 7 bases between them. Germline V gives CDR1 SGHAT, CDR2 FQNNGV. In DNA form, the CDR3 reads TGTGCCAGCAGCTTAGCTGCGTTTCAGCCCCAGCATTTT. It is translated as CASSLAAFQPQHF.

The CDR3 protein is CASSLAGEGTGELFF. The CDR3 region has the DNA TGTGCCAGCAGTTTAGCGGGGGAGGGGACCGGGGAGCTGTTTTTT. J is TRBJ2-2 and V is TRBV28; 7 bases align to TRBD2. The CDR3 extends over 15 amino acids. Trimming at V came to 2 bases and at J to 5 bases, leaving 5 bases not matched to a gene. CDR1 and CDR2 (germline): MDHEN, SYDVKM.

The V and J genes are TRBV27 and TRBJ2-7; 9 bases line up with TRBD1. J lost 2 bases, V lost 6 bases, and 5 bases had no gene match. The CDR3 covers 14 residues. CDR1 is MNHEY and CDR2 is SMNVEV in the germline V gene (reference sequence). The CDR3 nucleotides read TGTGCCAGCAGGACCCGGACAGGGGCCTACGAGCAGTACTTC. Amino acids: CASRTRTGAYEQYF.

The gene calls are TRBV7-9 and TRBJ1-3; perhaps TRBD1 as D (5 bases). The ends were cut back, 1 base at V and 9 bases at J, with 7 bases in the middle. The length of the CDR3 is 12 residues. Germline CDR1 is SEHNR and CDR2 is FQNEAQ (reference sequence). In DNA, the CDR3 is TGTGCCAGCAGCTTAGTAGGGGCCACCATATATTTT. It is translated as CASSLVGATIYF.

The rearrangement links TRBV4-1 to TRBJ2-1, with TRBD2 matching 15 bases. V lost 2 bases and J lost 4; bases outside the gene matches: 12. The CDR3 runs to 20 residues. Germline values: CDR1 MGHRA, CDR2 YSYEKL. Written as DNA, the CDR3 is TGCGCCAGCAGCCAATTTCTAAGGGGGACTAGCGGGGGGAGTTACAATGAGCAGTTCTTC. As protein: CASSQFLRGTSGGSYNEQFF.

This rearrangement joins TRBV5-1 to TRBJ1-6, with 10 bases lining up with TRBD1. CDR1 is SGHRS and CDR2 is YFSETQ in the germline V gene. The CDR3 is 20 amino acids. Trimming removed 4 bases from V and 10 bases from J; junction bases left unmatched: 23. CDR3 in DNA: TGCGCCAGCAGCGCGCAGACAGGGGGCTATATCTCAGGGCCAGACTCACCCCTCCACTTT. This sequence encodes CASSAQTGGYISGPDSPLHF.

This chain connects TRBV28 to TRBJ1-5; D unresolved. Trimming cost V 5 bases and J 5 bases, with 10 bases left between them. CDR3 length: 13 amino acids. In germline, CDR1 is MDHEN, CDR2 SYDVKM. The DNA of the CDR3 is TGTGCCAGCAGTCTCCTTCTCGATCAGCCCCAGCATTTT. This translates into CASSLLLDQPQHF.

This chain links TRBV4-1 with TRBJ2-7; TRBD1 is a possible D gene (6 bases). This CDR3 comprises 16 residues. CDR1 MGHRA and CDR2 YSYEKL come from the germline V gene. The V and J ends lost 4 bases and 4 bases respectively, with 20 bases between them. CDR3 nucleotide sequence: TGCGCCAGCAGCCGTACCCCGGAACAGGGATTATACGAGCAGTACTTC. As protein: CASSRTPEQGLYEQYF.

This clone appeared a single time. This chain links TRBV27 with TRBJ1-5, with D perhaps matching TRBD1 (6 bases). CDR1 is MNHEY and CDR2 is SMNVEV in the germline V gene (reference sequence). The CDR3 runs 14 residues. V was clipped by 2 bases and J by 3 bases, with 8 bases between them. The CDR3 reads CASSLRGTNQPQHF. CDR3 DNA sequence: TGTGCCAGCAGTTTAAGGGGGACCAATCAGCCCCAGCATTTT.